The source of this TCR beta chain is a study of blood T cells in healthy people across ages. Sample-barcoded 5' priming and a J-beta primer mix drove a second PCR of about 6 to 12 cycles. The authors tagged each cDNA molecule using a template-switch adaptor with 12 random nucleotides. TCRdb reprocessed the 5' RACE reads with MiXCR, giving one entry per CDR3 protein. The sample includes about a million distinct CDR3 sequences, around 54% of them seen just once. In the case of this clonotype: The antigen is undetermined.

V lost 1 base, J lost 6 bases, and 16 bases stayed unmatched. This CDR3 has 18 residues. The germline gives CDR1 LGHNA, CDR2 YSLEER. Study findings and constraints: Aged donors had fewer naive CD4+ cells and lower diversity than long-lived donors. Possibly confounding the expanded clonotype changes was the fact that donor CMV status was unknown. Age showed a roughly linear inverse relationship with TCR beta diversity per million T cells.

The clonotype originates from a woman between 55 and 75 years old in good health. The sample taken for sequencing was blood. The chain couples TRBV4-3 to TRBJ1-2; 8 positions agree with TRBD1. Written as DNA, the CDR3 is TGCGCCAGCAGCCAAGGGACAGGGAGTATGGCCTTACAGGATGGCTACACCTTC. Translating it yields CASSQGTGSMALQDGYTF.